What follows are 14 T cell receptor beta chains derived from one specimen sequenced in a study of blood T cell repertoires in COVID-19. Sequencing was performed with immunoSEQ multiplex PCR; in TCRdb, only in-frame clones are kept and a portion is missing. This sample has a few hundred thousand clones, with 80% to 90% found just once. Specimen: PBMCs or T cells enriched from blood (not recorded which). Receptors were obtained from a man in his forties who had recovered from COVID-19.

This sequence joins TRBV18 and TRBJ2-1, with D possibly being TRBD2 (6 bases). CDR3 length equals 17 residues. Germline assignment: CDR1 KGHSH and CDR2 LQKENI. V was cut by 2 bases and J by 1 base, with 15 bases left in between. The CDR3 DNA reads TGTGCCAGCTCACCAAGGTTTGCGGGAAGTTCCTACAATGAGCAGTTCTTC. Translation gives CASSPRFAGSSYNEQFF. Full variable domain (remainder filled in from reference TRBV18 and TRBJ2-1): NAGVMQNPRHLVRRRGQEARLRCSPMKGHSHVYWYRQLPEEGLKFMVYLQKENIIDESGMPKERFSAEFPKEGPSILRIQQVVRGDSAAYFCASSPRFAGSSYNEQFFGPGTRLTVL.

The rearrangement uses TRBV2 and TRBJ1-1; 8 nucleotides line up with TRBD1. J gave up 6 bases and V 6 bases, and 15 bases lay outside the gene matches. Germline V lookup: CDR1 SNHLY, CDR2 FYNNEI. There are 16 residues in the CDR3. This CDR3 reads CASRGPGQATRPEAFF. CDR3 nucleotide sequence: TGTGCCAGCAGGGGACCGGGACAGGCCACGCGGCCTGAAGCTTTCTTT.

The chain combines TRBV27 with TRBJ1-4; 11 nucleotides line up with TRBD1. CDR1 is MNHEY, CDR2 SMNVEV, per germline (reference sequence). Unmatched junction bases numbered 9, after V lost 5 bases and J lost 7 bases. The CDR3 has 16 amino acids. The CDR3 DNA is TGTGCCAGCAGTCTACGCCGGACAGGGGGCGGTGAAAAACTGTTTTTT. This gives the protein CASSLRRTGGGEKLFF.

This sequence joins TRBV19 and TRBJ2-1; tentative D call: TRBD1 (5 bases). Between the trimmed V and J ends, which lost 3 bases and 0 bases, there was a span of 9 bases. CDR1 LNHDA and CDR2 SQIVND come from the germline V gene (reference sequence). This CDR3 region has 15 residues. Here the CDR3 reads CASSIPQGSYNEQFF. The CDR3 nucleotides read TGTGCCAGTAGTATCCCGCAGGGCTCCTACAATGAGCAGTTCTTC.

The V call is TRBV2, the J call TRBJ1-2, with D hard to call. This CDR3 region has 12 residues. The V gene lost 7 bases and the J gene lost 8 bases, with 14 bases spanning the gap. Germline CDR1 reads SNHLY; CDR2 reads FYNNEI. Written as DNA, the CDR3 is TGTGCCAGCAACAGTTTTAACTTCGGCTACACCTTC. This sequence encodes CASNSFNFGYTF.

The chain joins TRBV7-9 to TRBJ2-3; TRBD1 matches 7 bases. CDR3 size: 17 residues. Germline CDR1 is SEHNR and CDR2 is FQNEAQ (reference sequence). The junction had 9 bases not matched to a gene; V was cut back by 1 base and J by 2 bases. CDR3 nucleotides: TGTGCCAGCAGCTTAGGGTCCGCAGGGACAGACACAGATACGCAGTATTTT. Its protein product is CASSLGSAGTDTDTQYF.

The chain is built from TRBV29-1 and TRBJ2-1; TRBD2 might be the D (5 bases). The CDR3 length is 13 residues. Germline V gene sequence: CDR1 SQVTM, CDR2 ANQGSEA. Trimming removed 5 bases from V and 8 bases from J, with 16 bases in between. The CDR3 nucleotides are TGCAGCGTTTGGCTAGCTGTTAGGCATGAGCAGTTCTTC. Residues: CSVWLAVRHEQFF.

Only a few counts were recorded for this clone. V gene TRBV19 combines with J gene TRBJ1-5; D gene ambiguous. CDR1 and CDR2 (germline): LNHDA, SQIVND (reference sequence). This CDR3 has 19 residues. V was trimmed by 5 bases and J by 0 bases, leaving 23 bases between them. This CDR3 is CASSPSSGHRFYSNQPQHF. In DNA, the CDR3 is TGTGCCAGTAGTCCCTCATCTGGGCACCGTTTTTATAGCAATCAGCCCCAGCATTTT.

This CDR3 reads CASSSASAEQFF. DNA of the CDR3: TGTGCCAGCAGTTCGGCAAGCGCTGAGCAGTTCTTC. The gene calls are TRBV27 and TRBJ2-1, with unresolved D. CDR1 and CDR2 from the germline V gene are MNHEY and SMNVEV (reference sequence). The V and J ends lost 4 bases and 9 bases respectively, with 10 bases between them. This CDR3 comprises 12 residues.

The chain combines TRBV19 with TRBJ1-6; 9 bases match TRBD1. The CDR3 loop spans 14 amino acids. In germline, CDR1 is LNHDA, CDR2 SQIVND (reference sequence). V gave up 5 bases and J gave up 7 bases; unmatched junction bases: 3. The CDR3 reads CASSGTGMNSPLHF. The CDR3 DNA reads TGTGCCAGTAGTGGGACAGGGATGAATTCACCCCTCCACTTT.

CDR3: CSAGTGQETQYF. For the CDR3, the DNA is TGCAGCGCTGGGACAGGTCAAGAGACCCAGTACTTC. V and J are TRBV29-1 and TRBJ2-5; 8 bases are a match to TRBD1. V gave up 7 bases and J gave up 2 bases; unmatched junction bases: 3. There are 12 residues in the CDR3. Germline V gene sequence: CDR1 SQVTM, CDR2 ANQGSEA.

The chain couples TRBV2 to TRBJ2-5, with TRBD2 matching over 7 bases. CDR1 is SNHLY, CDR2 FYNNEI, per germline. This CDR3 has 14 amino acids. J lost 5 bases, V lost 9 bases, and 12 bases had no gene match. The CDR3 sequence is CASYGTTRRETQYF. The CDR3 region has the DNA TGTGCCAGTTACGGGACTACGAGAAGGGAGACCCAGTACTTC. Together with reference TRBV2 and TRBJ2-5, the CDR3 gives the full variable domain: EPEVTQTPSHQVTQMGQEVILRCVPISNHLYFYWYRQILGQKVEFLVSFYNNEISEKSEIFDDQFSVERPDGSNFTLKIRSTKLEDSAMYFCASYGTTRRETQYFGPGTRLLVL.

This rearrangement joins TRBV15 to TRBJ2-6, with a possible D match to TRBD2 (6 bases). This CDR3 region has 18 residues. V was trimmed by 3 bases and J by 0 bases, leaving 15 bases between them. From germline, CDR1 is LNHNV and CDR2 YYDKDF (reference sequence). CDR3 in DNA: TGTGCCACCAGCAGCCTCGGGACTCTAAGCTCTGGGGCCAACGTCCTGACTTTC. Amino acids: CATSSLGTLSSGANVLTF.

The V and J genes are TRBV4-1 and TRBJ2-7, with D perhaps TRBD1 (6 bases). Trimming shortened V by 0 bases and J by 2 bases, and 17 bases separated the two germline ends. Germline V gene data show CDR1 as MGHRA and CDR2 as YSYEKL. The CDR3 spans 17 residues. CDR3 residues: CASSQDQDGTTTYEQYF. The DNA for the CDR3 is TGCGCCAGCAGCCAAGATCAGGATGGGACAACCACCTACGAGCAGTACTTC.